One sample yielded the 32 T cell receptor beta chains listed below, sequenced in a study of blood T cell repertoires in COVID-19. Profiled with immunoSEQ multiplex PCR; TCRdb holds only in-frame clones, not every one. The sample lists a few hundred thousand clones; about 89% were seen once. Sequencing used PBMCs or T cells enriched from blood (not recorded which). The receptors originated from a man aged 40-50 years in a cohort exposed to, infected with or recovered from COVID-19 (not recorded which).

V and J are TRBV9 and TRBJ2-3; TRBD2 agrees at 7 bases. The germline gives CDR1 SGDLS, CDR2 YYNGEE. This CDR3 is built from 13 residues. Trimming cost V 7 bases and J 1 base; bases outside gene matches: 3. DNA of the CDR3: TGTGCCAGCGCGGCGGGAGGCACAGATACGCAGTATTTT. As protein: CASAAGGTDTQYF.

J is TRBJ1-2 and V is TRBV19; TRBD1 matches 7 bases. This CDR3 contains 15 residues. J lost 1 base, V lost 3 bases, and 5 bases had no gene match. Germline V gene sequence: CDR1 LNHDA, CDR2 SQIVND (reference sequence). DNA for the CDR3: TGTGCCAGTAGTATGCAGGGGGAAGGTAACTATGGCTACACCTTC. Protein product: CASSMQGEGNYGYTF.

The V gene is TRBV10-1, the J gene TRBJ2-3, with D perhaps TRBD2 (6 bases). CDR1 WNHNN and CDR2 SYGVQD come from the germline V gene (reference sequence). V was shortened by 6 bases and J by 4 bases, with 17 bases between the two germline ends. The CDR3 consists of 15 residues. CDR3 region: CASRPYGSRADTQYF. The CDR3, as DNA: TGCGCCAGCAGGCCATACGGGAGTAGGGCAGATACGCAGTATTTT.

The chain uses TRBV2 and TRBJ2-7, with D possibly being TRBD1 (5 bases). The CDR3 extends over 13 amino acids. Germline V CDR1 and CDR2: SNHLY, FYNNEI. Trimming left V 7 bases short and J 1 base short, with 11 bases between. CDR3 region: CASTGDSSYEQYF. In DNA, the CDR3 is TGTGCCAGCACCGGCGACAGTTCCTACGAGCAGTACTTC.

V is TRBV18 and J is TRBJ1-5; the match to TRBD1 covers 7 bases. The V gene's germline CDR1 is KGHSH and CDR2 LQKENI. This CDR3 region has 16 residues. Trimming took 3 bases from V and 3 from J; bases not matched to a gene: 8. The CDR3 nucleotides read TGTGCCAGCTCACCTCTTCCAGGGGGTACCAATCAGCCCCAGCATTTT. Its protein product is CASSPLPGGTNQPQHF.

The gene calls are TRBV10-3 and TRBJ1-3; no firm D call. The germline V and J ends were trimmed by 4 bases and 0 bases, with 10 bases remaining between them. CDR3 length equals 15 residues. Germline V CDR1 and CDR2: ENHRY, SYGVKD. DNA of the CDR3: TGTGCCATCAGTGGACTGTTCGGCTCTGGAAACACCATATATTTT. Protein: CAISGLFGSGNTIYF.

The J gene is TRBJ2-2, the V gene TRBV27; 8 bases agree with TRBD1. The CDR3 is 12 residues long. V was pared by 9 bases and J by 5 bases, with 2 bases of the junction left unmatched. CDR1 and CDR2 (germline): MNHEY, SMNVEV (reference sequence). The CDR3 region is CASQGATGELFF. The CDR3 DNA sequence: TGTGCCAGTCAGGGGGCGACCGGGGAGCTGTTTTTT.

The chain has TRBV5-1 and TRBJ2-5; the D gene is possibly TRBD1 (6 bases). The germline V and J ends were trimmed by 3 bases and 4 bases, with 10 bases remaining between them. Per the germline V gene, CDR1 is SGHRS and CDR2 is YFSETQ. This CDR3 comprises 13 residues. This CDR3 reads CASSYRELETQYF. In DNA form, the CDR3 reads TGCGCCAGCAGCTACAGGGAGCTAGAGACCCAGTACTTC.

This clone showed up just a few times. The chain links TRBV11-1 to TRBJ2-5, with a tentative D call TRBD2 (5 bases). Trimming pared 5 bases from V and 6 bases from J, leaving 16 bases between. In germline, CDR1 is SGHAT, CDR2 FQDESV (reference sequence). This CDR3 is 14 amino acids long. The CDR3 loop is CASSPLSGIKTQYF. The CDR3 bases are TGTGCCAGCAGCCCCCTCAGCGGTATCAAGACCCAGTACTTC.

The J gene is TRBJ1-1, the V gene TRBV18; no clear D gene. Between the trimmed V and J ends, which lost 6 bases and 5 bases, there was a span of 10 bases. The CDR3 has 12 residues. From germline, CDR1 is KGHSH and CDR2 LQKENI. The CDR3 spells CASSVSGTEAFF. As DNA, the CDR3 is TGTGCCAGCTCCGTCTCGGGGACTGAAGCTTTCTTT.

The V and J genes are TRBV27 and TRBJ1-5; TRBD1 matches 11 bases. V shed 4 bases and J 6 bases; nucleotides not matched to a gene: 2. The V gene's germline CDR1 is MNHEY and CDR2 SMNVEV (reference sequence). The CDR3 has 14 amino acids. CDR3 sequence (DNA): TGTGCCAGCAGTTGGGACAGGGGGAGTCAGCCCCAGCATTTT. As protein: CASSWDRGSQPQHF.

This chain uses TRBV30 with TRBJ2-5; TRBD2 matches 7 bases. The germline CDR1 and CDR2 sequences are GTSNPN and SVGIG (reference sequence). Trimming took 5 bases from V and 1 from J; bases not matched to a gene: 4. This CDR3 spans 13 amino acids. CDR3 in amino acids: CAWERGVQETQYF. The CDR3 DNA sequence: TGTGCCTGGGAACGGGGGGTCCAAGAGACCCAGTACTTC.

This sequence joins TRBV6-2 or TRBV6-3 and TRBJ1-2; 7 bases line up with TRBD1. After removal of 4 bases from V and 4 bases from J, the junction contained 6 bases not matched to a gene. This CDR3 contains 14 residues. Germline V CDR1 and CDR2: MNHEY, SVGEGT. This CDR3 is CASSSRGLSYGYTF. The CDR3 nucleotides read TGTGCCAGCAGTTCTAGGGGGCTCAGCTATGGCTACACCTTC.

V usage is TRBV19 and J usage is TRBJ1-1; D is ambiguous. There are 14 residues in the CDR3. Trimming cost V 0 bases and J 5 bases, with 10 bases left between them. Germline V gene data show CDR1 as LNHDA and CDR2 as SQIVND (reference sequence). The CDR3: CASSIEGSGTEAFF. The CDR3 coding sequence is TGTGCCAGTAGTATAGAGGGCTCGGGGACTGAAGCTTTCTTT.

This sequence joins TRBV10-3 and TRBJ2-7; 7 bases fit TRBD1. The length of the CDR3 is 15 residues. The V segment lost 0 bases and the J segment 7 bases; nucleotides outside the gene matches: 9. Germline CDR1 and CDR2: ENHRY and SYGVKD. The CDR3: CAISESRGRVGEQYF. CDR3 nucleotides: TGTGCCATCAGTGAGTCGAGGGGGCGGGTAGGAGAGCAGTACTTC.

The chain recombines TRBV4-2 with TRBJ1-2; D is undetermined. V dropped 1 base and J dropped 4 bases, with 7 bases sitting between them. Looked up from germline, CDR1 is LGHNA and CDR2 is YNFKEQ. The CDR3 sequence is 13 residues long. The CDR3 sequence: CASSQGVGYGYTF. The CDR3 bases are TGTGCCAGCAGCCAAGGAGTTGGCTATGGCTACACCTTC.

This clone has more than one count but fewer than ten. The gene calls are TRBV27 and TRBJ1-2; 7 bases are shared with TRBD1. Germline CDR1 and CDR2: MNHEY and SMNVEV (reference sequence). The CDR3 length is 12 residues. V gave up 7 bases and J gave up 8 bases; unmatched junction bases: 7. The CDR3, as DNA: TGTGCCAGCAATCGGGACAGCCCGGGCTACACCTTC. Protein sequence: CASNRDSPGYTF.

A word on this clone: This may be a read error: a much more frequent sequence differs by one nucleotide. This chain uses TRBV5-5 with TRBJ2-7; unclear D gene. This CDR3 has 13 amino acids. Germline CDR1 SGHKS, CDR2 YYEKEE (reference sequence). V was shortened by 0 bases and J by 3 bases, with 7 bases between the two germline ends. The CDR3 reads CASSLGQYYEQYF. The CDR3 region has the DNA TGTGCCAGCAGCTTGGGACAATACTACGAGCAGTACTTC.

This rearrangement joins TRBV6-5 to TRBJ2-7, with 7 bases identical to TRBD1. The CDR3 contains 14 residues. V lost 7 bases and J lost 4; bases outside the gene matches: 10. Germline values: CDR1 MNHEY, CDR2 SVGAGI. The CDR3 sequence: CASTDRAGAYEQYF. In DNA form, the CDR3 reads TGTGCCAGCACCGACAGGGCTGGGGCATACGAGCAGTACTTC.

This chain joins TRBV24-1 and TRBJ1-1; 7 bases map to TRBD1. In germline, CDR1 is KGHDR, CDR2 SFDVKD. The ends lost 8 bases at V and 1 base at J; junction bases unmatched: 3. The CDR3 totals 13 residues. The DNA of the CDR3 is TGTGCCACCATGGGACAGAGGAACACTGAAGCTTTCTTT. Amino acids: CATMGQRNTEAFF.

V is TRBV25-1 and J is TRBJ2-7; D may be TRBD2 (6 bases). Trimming shortened V by 7 bases and J by 4 bases, and 8 bases separated the two germline ends. CDR1 is MGHDK and CDR2 is SYGVNS in the germline V gene. The length of the CDR3 is 11 residues. For the CDR3, the DNA is TGTGCCAGCAACCGGGGGTACGAGCAGTACTTC. Its protein product is CASNRGYEQYF.

The gene calls are TRBV7-2 and TRBJ2-7, with D perhaps TRBD1 (6 bases). Per germline, CDR1 SGHTA and CDR2 FQGNSA. Trimming took 5 bases from V and 1 from J, leaving 9 bases between them. The length of the CDR3 is 13 residues. CDR3 coding DNA: TGTGCCAGCAGCCACAGGGTTTCCTACGAGCAGTACTTC. Its protein is CASSHRVSYEQYF.

This chain connects TRBV18 to TRBJ1-3; D uncertain. The CDR3 has 15 residues. Germline V gene data show CDR1 as KGHSH and CDR2 as LQKENI. V lost 2 bases, J lost 2 bases, and 10 bases lay in between. The CDR3 region is CASSPTSETGNTIYF. In DNA form, the CDR3 reads TGTGCCAGCTCACCAACAAGCGAGACTGGAAACACCATATATTTT.

The V gene is TRBV25-1, the J gene TRBJ1-4, with D possibly TRBD1 on 5 matching bases. Between the trimmed V and J ends, which lost 4 bases and 3 bases, there was a span of 9 bases. Germline V gives CDR1 MGHDK, CDR2 SYGVNS. This CDR3 has 14 residues. The CDR3 DNA reads TGTGCCAGCAGTGCGGGGGGGGCTAATGAAAAACTGTTTTTT. It encodes CASSAGGANEKLFF.

The chain carries TRBV3-1 (or the pseudogene TRBV3-2) and TRBJ1-5; D unresolved. Trimming shortened V by 5 bases and J by 0 bases, and 2 bases separated the two germline ends. The germline CDR1 and CDR2 sequences are LGHDT and YNNKEL (reference sequence). CDR3 length: 12 amino acids. CDR3 coding DNA: TGTGCCAGCAGCTATAGCAATCAGCCCCAGCATTTT. Amino acids: CASSYSNQPQHF.

The rearrangement joins TRBV2 to TRBJ1-5; 12 positions match TRBD1. Trimming cost V 6 bases and J 7 bases; bases outside gene matches: 10. CDR3 size: 16 residues. Germline loops: CDR1 SNHLY, CDR2 FYNNEI. The CDR3 DNA reads as TGTGCCAGCAGGACGGACCCGGGACAGGGGGCCCAGCCCCAGCATTTT. Its protein is CASRTDPGQGAQPQHF. The variable domain in full, with the rest retrieved from reference TRBV2 and TRBJ1-5, is EPEVTQTPSHQVTQMGQEVILRCVPISNHLYFYWYRQILGQKVEFLVSFYNNEISEKSEIFDDQFSVERPDGSNFTLKIRSTKLEDSAMYFCASRTDPGQGAQPQHFGDGTRLSIL.

The CDR3 protein is CASSTPPRRAQYF. The CDR3 nucleotides are TGTGCCAGTAGTACCCCCCCTCGGAGGGCCCAGTACTTC. The chain joins TRBV19 to TRBJ2-5, with a weak D call TRBD2 (6 bases). V was shortened by 4 bases and J by 9 bases, with 15 bases between the two germline ends. CDR1 and CDR2 (germline): LNHDA, SQIVND (reference sequence). The CDR3 spans 13 residues.

The chain combines TRBV3-1 (or the pseudogene TRBV3-2) with TRBJ2-2, with TRBD2 identical over 8 bases. The CDR3 has 15 residues. The V and J ends lost 7 bases and 3 bases, in that order; junction bases with no gene match: 7. Looked up from germline, CDR1 is LGHDT and CDR2 is YNNKEL (reference sequence). The CDR3 is CASTYSGIDTGELFF. The CDR3 nucleotides are TGTGCCAGCACTTATAGCGGGATTGACACCGGGGAGCTGTTTTTT.

The rearrangement joins TRBV5-1 to TRBJ1-2, with unresolved D. The CDR3 consists of 16 residues. CDR1 is SGHRS, CDR2 YFSETQ, per germline. The V gene lost 0 bases and the J gene lost 7 bases, with 19 bases spanning the gap. The CDR3 nucleotides are TGCGCCAGCAGCTTGGGTGGCGGTGACCTATATTCTGGCTACACCTTC. Translating it yields CASSLGGGDLYSGYTF.

The CDR3, as DNA: TGTGCCAGCAGCTTTAGCGGGGCCAGATCTGGAAACACCATATATTTT. Translated, it gives CASSFSGARSGNTIYF. The rearrangement links TRBV7-2 to TRBJ1-3; a weak D match, TRBD1 (5 bases). With 3 bases removed from V and 1 base from J, the gap between germline ends came to 13 bases. This CDR3 comprises 16 residues. Germline V CDR1 and CDR2: SGHTA, FQGNSA.

The chain is built from TRBV24-1 and TRBJ2-7; the match to TRBD1 covers 11 bases. CDR3 length: 18 amino acids. The J segment lost 0 bases and the V segment lost 0 bases, leaving 6 bases of the junction unmatched. CDR1 and CDR2 from the germline V gene are KGHDR and SFDVKD. The CDR3 reads CATSDLQGTGGSSYEQYF. The CDR3 DNA is TGTGCCACCAGTGATTTGCAGGGGACAGGGGGAAGCTCCTACGAGCAGTACTTC.

The chain uses TRBV27 and TRBJ2-7; TRBD1 matches 7 bases. V was pared by 11 bases and J by 5 bases, with 9 bases of the junction left unmatched. From germline, CDR1 is MNHEY and CDR2 SMNVEV (reference sequence). CDR3 length equals 12 residues. The CDR3 DNA reads as TGTGCCGTCCTGACAGGGTACAACGAGCAGTACTTC. Protein: CAVLTGYNEQYF.